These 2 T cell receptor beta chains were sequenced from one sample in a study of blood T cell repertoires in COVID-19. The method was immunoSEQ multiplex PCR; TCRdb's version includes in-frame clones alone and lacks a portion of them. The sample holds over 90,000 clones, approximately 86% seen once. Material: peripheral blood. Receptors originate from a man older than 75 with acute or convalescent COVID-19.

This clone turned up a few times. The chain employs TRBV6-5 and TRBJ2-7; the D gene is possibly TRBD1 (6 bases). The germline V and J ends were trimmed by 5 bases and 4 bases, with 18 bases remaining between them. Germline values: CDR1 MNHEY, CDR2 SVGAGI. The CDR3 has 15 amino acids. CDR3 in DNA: TGTGCCAGCAGTCGCACCCCCAGGCAGGGGTACGAGCAGTACTTC. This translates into CASSRTPRQGYEQYF.

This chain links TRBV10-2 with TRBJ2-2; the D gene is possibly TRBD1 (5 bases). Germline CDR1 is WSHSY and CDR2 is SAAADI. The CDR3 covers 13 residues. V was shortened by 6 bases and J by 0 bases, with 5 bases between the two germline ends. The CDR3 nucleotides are TGCGCCAGCAGACAGGCGAACACCGGGGAGCTGTTTTTT. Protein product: CASRQANTGELFF.